This T cell receptor beta chain was recorded in a study of T cell repertoires in cytomegalovirus infection. Background on the study: CMV infection together with matching HLA type was indicated by public TCR beta signatures.

With regard to this clonotype: Its antigen is not identified.

After removal of 1 base from V and 7 bases from J, the junction contained 4 bases not matched to a gene. Germline lookup yields CDR1 DFQATT and CDR2 SNEGSKA (reference sequence). The CDR3 spans 15 residues. TCRdb redid the calling of the reads with MiXCR, one entry per CDR3 protein. The data contain 450,000 to 550,000 distinct CDR3 sequences, more than 15% of them seen just once; the ten biggest clones take up more than 20%. Study-level results: Dominating the ex vivo response were HLA-C-restricted CMV-specific TCR beta clonotypes. Of the TCR beta families, the public ones yielded a cumulative frequency that identified carriers of CMV plus the relevant HLA.

The receptor was isolated from a human donor in good health (CMV status not recorded). Some clones in this sample may be carry-over from other donors' samples. The sequencing sample was made of CD8+ T cells from PBMCs. The chain is built from TRBV20-1 and TRBJ2-1; 13 nucleotides match TRBD2. The CDR3 bases are TGCAGTGCTAGAGCCGGGACTAGCGGGGTTAATGAGCAGTTCTTC. The encoded protein is CSARAGTSGVNEQFF.